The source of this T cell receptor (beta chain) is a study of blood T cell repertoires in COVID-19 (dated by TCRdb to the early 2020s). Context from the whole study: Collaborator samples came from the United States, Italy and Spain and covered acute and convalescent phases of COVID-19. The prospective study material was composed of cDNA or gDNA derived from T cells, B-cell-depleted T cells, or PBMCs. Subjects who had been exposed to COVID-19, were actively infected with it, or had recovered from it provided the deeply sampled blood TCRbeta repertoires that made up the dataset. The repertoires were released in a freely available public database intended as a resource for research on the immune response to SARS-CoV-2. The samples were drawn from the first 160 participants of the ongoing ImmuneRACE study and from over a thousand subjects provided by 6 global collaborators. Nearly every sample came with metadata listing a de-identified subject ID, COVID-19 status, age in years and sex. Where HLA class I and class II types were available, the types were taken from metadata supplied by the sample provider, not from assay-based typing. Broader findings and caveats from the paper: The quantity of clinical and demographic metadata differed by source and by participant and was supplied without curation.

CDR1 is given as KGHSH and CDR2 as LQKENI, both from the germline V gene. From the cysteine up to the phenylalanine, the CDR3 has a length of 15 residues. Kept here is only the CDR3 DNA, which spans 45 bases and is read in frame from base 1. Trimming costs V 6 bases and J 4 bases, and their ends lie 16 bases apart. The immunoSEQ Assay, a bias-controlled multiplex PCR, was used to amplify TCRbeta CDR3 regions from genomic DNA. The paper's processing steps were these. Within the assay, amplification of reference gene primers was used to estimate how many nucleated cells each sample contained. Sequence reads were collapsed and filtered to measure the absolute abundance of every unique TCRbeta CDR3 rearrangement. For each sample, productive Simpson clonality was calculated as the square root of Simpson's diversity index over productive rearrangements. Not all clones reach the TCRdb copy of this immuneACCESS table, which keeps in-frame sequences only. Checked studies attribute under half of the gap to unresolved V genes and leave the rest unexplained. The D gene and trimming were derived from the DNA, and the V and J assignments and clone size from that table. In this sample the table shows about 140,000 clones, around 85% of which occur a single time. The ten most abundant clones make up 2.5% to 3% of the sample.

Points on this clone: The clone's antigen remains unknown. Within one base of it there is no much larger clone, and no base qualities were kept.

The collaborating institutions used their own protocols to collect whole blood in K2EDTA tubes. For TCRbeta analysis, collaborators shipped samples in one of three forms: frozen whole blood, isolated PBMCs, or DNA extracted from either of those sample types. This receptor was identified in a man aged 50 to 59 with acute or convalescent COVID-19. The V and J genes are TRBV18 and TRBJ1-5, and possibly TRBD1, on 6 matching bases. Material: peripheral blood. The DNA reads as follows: TGTGCCAGCTCCCCCTGGGCAGGGGAAAATCAGCCCCAGCATTTT. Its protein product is CASSPWAGENQPQHF.